The source of this T cell receptor beta chain is a study of response to subunit inactivated influenza vaccine. Points from the study as a whole: It was suggested by the authors that few new T cells are recruited by each seasonal influenza vaccination.

Each CDR3 protein is one row after TCRdb ran MiXCR on the RT-PCR reads. The table includes about 500,000 distinct CDR3 sequences, approximately 15% detected once. This clonotype was counted a few times. Its antigen is undetermined. V lost 6 bases, J lost 1 base, and 5 bases stayed unmatched. Germline CDR1 is SNHLY and CDR2 is FYNNEI. The CDR3 is made up of 15 amino acids. The TCR sequence derives from a man in his fifties or sixties who received an inactivated influenza vaccine. Sequencing was performed on CD4+ T cells sorted from PBMCs, taken around 25 months after vaccination. The V and J genes are TRBV2 and TRBJ2-3, with TRBD2 matching over 9 bases. CDR3 protein: CASRRLAAGTDTQYF. CDR3 DNA sequence: TGTGCCAGCAGAAGACTAGCGGCCGGCACAGATACGCAGTATTTT.